This TCR beta chain was identified in a study of shared clonotypes between healthy human individuals (dated by TCRdb to 2020 to 2022). About the investigation overall: A few men and a couple of women, aged 18 to 49 years, made up the cohort. To estimate repertoire size and how much clonotypes are shared between individuals, the study performed deep sequencing of blood TCR repertoires from 4 to 6 healthy adults. For each donor, CD4 naive and CD4 memory were each run on three plates, CD8 naive on two plates, and CD8 memory on one plate. Different laboratories and diverse techniques were used to prepare libraries and sequence TCR repertoires, to increase sequencing depth and limit assay-specific biases. Per donor, leukapheresis produced somewhere between about 0.94 and 8.9 billion PBMCs.

From cysteine to phenylalanine, the CDR3 is 18 amino acids long. The kept DNA is CDR3 alone, 54 bases in frame from the first base. V sheds 4 bases and J sheds 0 bases, leaving 19 bases between their ends. CDR1 and CDR2 are drawn from the germline V gene: MRHNA, SNTAGT. Healthy HIV-negative adults with no recently reported acute infections or vaccinations were included as donors. Every donor was a Caucasian adult living in Nashville, Tennessee, USA. CD8 memory samples consisted of magnetically selected CD45RO+ cells combined with CCR7-negative CD45RA+ effector memory (TemRA) cells. After blood collection by leukapheresis, PBMCs were isolated using Ficoll-Histopaque density gradient centrifugation and then cryopreserved in the vapor phase of liquid nitrogen. Purity and quantity of every magnetically sorted T cell population were checked by analytical flow cytometry. Genomic DNA was isolated from every sorted fraction and measured by UV absorbance on a Nanodrop 2000c.

General conclusions and limits of the study: Sharing across a handful of donors was observed for about 5% of naive CD4, 3% to 3.5% of naive CD8, over 2% of memory CD4, and around 0.44% of memory CD8 clonotypes. The small number of donors limited the genetic and exposure-history diversity represented. Estimated clonotype richness was generally larger for naive than for memory subsets. Sampling was limited to blood, and TCR repertoires in tissue likely differ from TCR repertoires in blood. Even with the large sequencing depth, rarefaction of the sorted-subset datasets indicated that sequencing was incomplete. Pairwise subsampling indicated that sequencing depth was expected to affect the degree of clonotype sharing among donors. Compared with non-shared clonotypes, clonotypes shared by all four sorted-subset donors had higher generation probabilities.

In the case of this clone: Its antigen is not yet known. The input lacks base qualities; no much larger clone sits a single base away.

Using the deep immunoSEQ assay, multiplex PCR amplified TCR CDR3 regions from genomic DNA. For each cell subset, the extracted genomic DNA was distributed evenly across all wells of several immunoSEQ 96-well plates, and each plate served as one replicate. For sorted subsets, about 0.2 ug genomic DNA, equal to 30,000 to 35,000 T cell genomes, was loaded into each replicate PCR. Purified libraries were measured with a Qubit 3.0 fluorometer, size-checked on a Bioanalyzer 2100, and measured again with the KAPA Library Quantification kit. A separate single-read 150-cycle Illumina NextSeq 550 flow cell was used to sequence each immunoSEQ 96-well plate. Per the authors' processing: The immunoSEQ output contained only junctional sequences without quality scores, so filtering could not match that applied to full-length reads. To assign V/J genes and CDR3, sequences were annotated using PyIR, a Python wrapper for IgBLAST v1.9, with IMGT germline references. Reads were removed for weak V/J assignments (E-value above 1e-6), missing CDR3, stop codons, out-of-frame junctions, or ambiguous translated residues. A V3J clonotype was defined by an identical inferred V gene, J gene, and CDR3 amino acid sequence. The percentage overlap between two repertoires was calculated by dividing the number of shared unique clonotypes by the size of the smaller repertoire. Three approaches were used to assess repertoire richness: RTK rarefaction, the Chao1 estimator, and Recon v2.1 estimates of unobserved clonotypes. For all TCRbeta clonotypes obtained by the gDNA method from a few donors, generation probabilities were computed with OLGA. In its TCRdb copy, this immuneACCESS table keeps in-frame sequences only and misses some clones. Where compared with another copy, unresolved V genes explain less than half of these, and the others have no known cause. V and J calls and clone size are as listed in that table; D and trimming were resolved from the DNA. This sample holds more than 550,000 clones; less than 95% were observed only once. The ten largest clones take up roughly 36% of the sample.

The sequenced sample consisted of memory CD8+ T cells from PBMCs. The cell subset or site label of this sample denotes: CD45RO+ cells pooled with CCR7-negative TemRA cells. The chain is assembled from TRBV6-4 and TRBJ1-5; possibly the D gene is TRBD1, per 5 matching bases. The receptor's source is a man younger than 30 in good health. Some clones in this sample may be carry-over from other donors' samples. In nucleotides, the sequence is TGTGCCAGCAGTGCCCCCTCCTCTGGGACTTCTAGCAATCAGCCCCAGCATTTT. Protein translation: CASSAPSSGTSSNQPQHF.